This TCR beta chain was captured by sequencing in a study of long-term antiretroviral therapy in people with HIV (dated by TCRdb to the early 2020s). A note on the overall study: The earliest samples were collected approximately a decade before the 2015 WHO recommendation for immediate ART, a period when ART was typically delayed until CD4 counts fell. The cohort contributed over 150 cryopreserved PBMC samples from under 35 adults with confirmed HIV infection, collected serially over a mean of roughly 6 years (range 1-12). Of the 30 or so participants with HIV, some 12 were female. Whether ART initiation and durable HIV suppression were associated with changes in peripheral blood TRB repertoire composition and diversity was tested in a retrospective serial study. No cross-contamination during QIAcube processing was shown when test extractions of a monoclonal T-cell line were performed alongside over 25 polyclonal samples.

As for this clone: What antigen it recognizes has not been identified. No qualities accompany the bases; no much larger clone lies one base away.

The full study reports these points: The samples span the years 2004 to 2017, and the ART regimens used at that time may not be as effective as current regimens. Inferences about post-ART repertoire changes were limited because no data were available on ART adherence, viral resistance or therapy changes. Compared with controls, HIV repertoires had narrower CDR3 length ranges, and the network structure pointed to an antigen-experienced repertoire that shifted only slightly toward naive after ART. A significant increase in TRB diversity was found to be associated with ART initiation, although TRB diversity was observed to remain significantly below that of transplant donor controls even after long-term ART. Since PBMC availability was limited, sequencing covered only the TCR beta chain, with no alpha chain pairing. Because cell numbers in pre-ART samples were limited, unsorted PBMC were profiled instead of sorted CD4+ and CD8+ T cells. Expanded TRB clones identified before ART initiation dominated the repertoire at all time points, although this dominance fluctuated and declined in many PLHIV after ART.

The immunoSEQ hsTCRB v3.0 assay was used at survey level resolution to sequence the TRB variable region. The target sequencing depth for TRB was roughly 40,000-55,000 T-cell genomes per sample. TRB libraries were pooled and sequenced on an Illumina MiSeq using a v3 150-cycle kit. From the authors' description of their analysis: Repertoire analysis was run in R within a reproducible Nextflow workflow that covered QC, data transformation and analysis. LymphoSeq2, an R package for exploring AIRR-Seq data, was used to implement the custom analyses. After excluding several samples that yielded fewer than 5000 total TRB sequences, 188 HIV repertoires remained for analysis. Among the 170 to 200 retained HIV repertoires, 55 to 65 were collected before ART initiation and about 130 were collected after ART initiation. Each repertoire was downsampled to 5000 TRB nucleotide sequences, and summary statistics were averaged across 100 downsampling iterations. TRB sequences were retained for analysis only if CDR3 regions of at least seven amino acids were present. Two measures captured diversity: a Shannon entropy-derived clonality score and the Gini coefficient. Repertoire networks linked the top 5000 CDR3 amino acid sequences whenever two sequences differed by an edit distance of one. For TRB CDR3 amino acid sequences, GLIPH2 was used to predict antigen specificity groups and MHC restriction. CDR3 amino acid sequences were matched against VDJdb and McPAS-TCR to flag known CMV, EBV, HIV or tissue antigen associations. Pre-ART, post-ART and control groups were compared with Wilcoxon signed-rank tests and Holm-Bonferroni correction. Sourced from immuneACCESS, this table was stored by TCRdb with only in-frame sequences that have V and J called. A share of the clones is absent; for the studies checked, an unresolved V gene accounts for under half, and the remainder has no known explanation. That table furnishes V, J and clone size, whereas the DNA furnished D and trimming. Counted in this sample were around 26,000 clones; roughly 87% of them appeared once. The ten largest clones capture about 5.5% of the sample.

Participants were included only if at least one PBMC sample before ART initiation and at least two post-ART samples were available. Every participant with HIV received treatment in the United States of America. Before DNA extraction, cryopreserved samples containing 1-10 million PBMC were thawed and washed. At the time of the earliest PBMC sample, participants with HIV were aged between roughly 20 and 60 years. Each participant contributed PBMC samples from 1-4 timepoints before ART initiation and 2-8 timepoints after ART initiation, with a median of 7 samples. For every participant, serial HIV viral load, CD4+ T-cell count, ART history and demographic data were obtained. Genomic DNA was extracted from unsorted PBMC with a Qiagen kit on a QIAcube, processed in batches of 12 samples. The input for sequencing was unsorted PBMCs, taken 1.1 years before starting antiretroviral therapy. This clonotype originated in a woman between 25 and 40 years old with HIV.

The DNA is as follows: TGTGCCTGGACTACCCTAAGGGGGCTCATAGGTGTCTCTGAAGCTTTCTTT. The resulting protein is CAWTTLRGLIGVSEAFF. The sequence links TRBV30 to TRBJ1-1, with 7 central nucleotides matching TRBD1. Relative to germline, V is missing 4 bases and J is missing 6 bases, with 20 bases of the junction outside any gene match. From its cysteine to its phenylalanine, the CDR3 spans 17 amino acids. CDR3 DNA only is kept here, 51 bases in frame from base 1. Per the germline V gene (reference sequence), GTSNPN is the CDR1 and SVGIG is the CDR2.